A single sample is the source of the 8 T cell receptor beta chains below, sequenced in a study of T cell changes during pregnancy in multiple sclerosis. The protocol was immunoSEQ multiplex PCR, while the TCRdb copy is restricted to in-frame clones and leaves out a portion. Of tens of thousands of clones in the sample, just over 90% were seen once. The source material was CD4+ T cells from peripheral blood mononuclear cells, sampled before pregnancy. These TCRs come from a female donor with multiple sclerosis, enrolled in a pregnancy study.

The table lists this clone with a count of one. The chain couples TRBV5-6 to TRBJ1-2; 7 bases are a match to TRBD1. The CDR3 extends over 17 amino acids. The germline gives CDR1 SGHDT, CDR2 YYEEEE. V trimming: 4 bases; J trimming: 0 bases; junction bases outside the gene matches: 12. DNA for the CDR3: TGTGCCAGCAGCCCGGGGGACAGAAAGCAAACTAACTATGGCTACACCTTC. As protein: CASSPGDRKQTNYGYTF.

The CDR3 is CASSWTGVGYEQYF. The CDR3 DNA follows: TGTGCCAGCAGCTGGACAGGGGTGGGCTACGAGCAGTACTTC. This chain connects TRBV6-6 to TRBJ2-7; TRBD1 matches 9 bases. J was trimmed by 3 bases and V by 6 bases; bases with no gene match: 6. The germline CDR1 and CDR2 sequences are MNHNY and SVGAGI (reference sequence). The CDR3 is made up of 14 amino acids.

This clone has only one observation. The chain employs TRBV6-6 and TRBJ2-2; D is perhaps TRBD2 (5 bases). This CDR3 has 15 amino acids. The V gene lost 7 bases and the J gene lost 0 bases, with 12 bases spanning the gap. The germline gives CDR1 MNHNY, CDR2 SVGAGI (reference sequence). In nucleotides, the CDR3 is TGTGCCAGCACCGGCGGAGGTGCGAACACCGGGGAGCTGTTTTTT. It codes for CASTGGGANTGELFF.

This chain joins TRBV14 and TRBJ2-1, with TRBD1 matching over 8 bases. The CDR3 has 14 residues. With V trimmed by 8 bases and J by 5 bases, 8 bases remained unmatched. Germline V gives CDR1 SGHDN, CDR2 FVKESK. The CDR3 sequence: CASGDRGWDNEQFF. In nucleotides, the CDR3 is TGTGCCAGCGGAGACAGGGGTTGGGACAATGAGCAGTTCTTC.

This clone has only a few counts. This chain links TRBV5-1 with TRBJ1-1; the match to TRBD1 covers 9 bases. CDR1 SGHRS and CDR2 YFSETQ come from the germline V gene. V shed 3 bases and J 12 bases; nucleotides not matched to a gene: 12. CDR3 size: 14 residues. The CDR3 sequence is CASSSPGGQGGPFF. The CDR3 DNA reads TGCGCCAGCAGCTCTCCAGGGGGACAGGGTGGACCTTTCTTT.

A word on this clone: Mismatch with germline at one junction end may stem from a read error. Different DNA sequences within this sample yield the same CDR3. The chain carries TRBV18 and TRBJ1-2; possible D gene TRBD1, 5 bases. Germline V gives CDR1 KGHSH, CDR2 LQKENI. The CDR3 loop spans 15 amino acids. CDR3 sequence: CASSQSGTPNYGYTF. CDR3 coding DNA: TGCGCCAGCTCACAATCCGGGACTCCTAACTATGGCTACACCTTC. The full variable domain, its missing parts supplied by reference TRBV18 and TRBJ1-2, is NAGVMQNPRHLVRRRGQEARLRCSPMKGHSHVYWYRQLPEEGLKFMVYLQKENIIDESGMPKERFSAEFPKEGPSILRIQQVVRGDSAAYFCASSQSGTPNYGYTFGSGTRLTVV.

This clone was seen just once. The chain recombines TRBV7-2 with TRBJ1-2; maybe TRBD1 (6 bases). Per germline, CDR1 SGHTA and CDR2 FQGNSA. The ends were cut back, 1 base at V and 4 bases at J, with 16 bases in the middle. This CDR3 comprises 16 residues. The CDR3 DNA reads as TGTGCCAGCAGCTTAGAGGGGTCAGGGGCCTTCTATGGCTACACCTTC. The encoded protein is CASSLEGSGAFYGYTF. The whole variable domain, filled in from reference TRBV7-2 and TRBJ1-2, reads GAGVSQSPSNKVTEKGKDVELRCDPISGHTALYWYRQSLGQGLEFLIYFQGNSAPDKSGLPSDRFSAERTGGSVSTLTIQRTQQEDSAVYLCASSLEGSGAFYGYTFGSGTRLTVV.

CDR3 amino acids: CASSKGQALNSPLHF. CDR3 nucleotides: TGTGCCAGCAGTAAGGGACAGGCACTTAATTCACCCCTCCACTTT. The chain employs TRBV2 and TRBJ1-6, with TRBD1 matching over 8 bases. CDR1 and CDR2 from the germline V gene are SNHLY and FYNNEI. The CDR3 sequence is 15 residues long. Unmatched junction bases numbered 6, after V lost 5 bases and J lost 6 bases.